This TCR beta chain comes out of a study of cytomegalovirus exposure and HLA in healthy donors. Study context: HLA-typed donors were the source of roughly 85 million unique TCRs held in an early data release.

A note on this clone: Its specificity is not known.

General study findings and limits: Researchers reported that a few CMV-associated chains were confirmed in vitro as CMV antigen-specific. TCR beta sequences numbering 15,000 to 20,000 were associated with HLA alleles at 0.05 false discovery rate in a later analysis. The authors later linked a missense DCLRE1C variant to TCR beta V- and J-gene trimming.

This PCR relied on a set of 60 Vbeta primers and 13 Jbeta primers. TCRdb's table, derived via immunoSEQ multiplex PCR, lists solely in-frame clones and lacks some. This sample lists just over 150,000 clones; its ten largest clones have roughly 2%. Germline V lookup: CDR1 SGHNT, CDR2 YYREEE (reference sequence). Trimming took off 4 bases at V and 1 base at J, with 11 bases between the two ends. This CDR3 has 14 residues. The origin of this receptor is a man in his thirties or forties in good health and CMV-seronegative. The chain links TRBV5-4 to TRBJ1-1, with TRBD1 as a possible D gene (5 bases). Material for sequencing was PBMCs. The CDR3 loop is CASSPGGRNTEAFF. CDR3 coding DNA: TGTGCCAGCAGCCCGGGGGGGAGGAACACTGAAGCTTTCTTT.